A selection of T cell receptor beta chains follows, all from one sample in a study of neurological immune-mediated disorders. Via MiXCR, TCRdb re-called the 5' RACE reads, giving one row per CDR3 protein. This sample yields some 70,000 distinct CDR3 sequences, of which around 3% are seen a single time; under 4.5% belongs to the top ten. The specimen sequenced was PBMCs. These receptors were collected from a man aged 40-49 years with multiple sclerosis. CDR3s include the opening cysteine and the closing phenylalanine or tryptophan. The D gene is left open where the match is weak. The size field reads how often the clone was seen (once, few, many) or a class if it is expanded.

clone_size j_call v_call d_call cdr3_aa cdr3_nt
many TRBJ1-2 TRBV20-1 - CSARVRGSGYTF TGCAGTGCTAGAGTTCGGGGTAGCGGCTACACCTTC
many TRBJ1-4 TRBV7-2 - CASSQARAEKLFF TGTGCCAGCAGTCAAGCCAGGGCTGAAAAACTGTTTTTT
few TRBJ2-1 TRBV20-1 - CSDLRRTNNEQFF TGCAGTGATCTTCGAAGGACAAACAATGAGCAGTTCTTC
many TRBJ2-4 TRBV11-2 - CASSLLGIAKNIQYF TGTGCCAGCAGCTTACTAGGAATAGCCAAAAACATTCAGTACTTC
many TRBJ2-5 TRBV5-1 - CASSSGQIQETQYF TGCGCCAGCAGCTCAGGACAGATCCAAGAGACCCAGTACTTC
many TRBJ1-1 TRBV5-1 TRBD1 CASSRDRGEAFF TGCGCCAGCAGTCGGGACAGGGGAGAAGCTTTCTTT
many TRBJ2-3 TRBV7-3 - CASSLVGTDTQYF TGTGCCAGCAGCTTAGTAGGCACAGATACGCAGTATTTT
many TRBJ1-2 TRBV6-5 TRBD1 CASTLWGTAFGKEDGYTF TGTGCCAGCACCCTCTGGGGGACAGCCTTCGGTAAAGAGGATGGCTACACCTTC
many TRBJ2-2 TRBV7-2 - CASSFGLNTGELFF TGTGCCAGCAGTTTCGGCCTGAACACCGGGGAGCTGTTTTTT
many TRBJ1-1 TRBV10-3 - CAIARGSRTEAFF TGTGCCATCGCTCGCGGCAGTCGAACTGAAGCTTTCTTT
many TRBJ1-5 TRBV6-5 - CASRGGVNQPQHF TGTGCCAGCAGAGGGGGAGTCAATCAGCCCCAGCATTTT
many TRBJ2-5 TRBV10-3 - CAIRGGDGQETQYF TGTGCCATCCGGGGCGGGGACGGACAAGAGACCCAGTACTTC
many TRBJ2-1 TRBV5-1 TRBD2 CASSSDTSGGLEQFF TGCGCCAGCAGCTCTGACACTAGCGGGGGTCTCGAGCAGTTCTTC
many TRBJ1-1 TRBV29-1 - CSVEEGRMNTEAFF TGCAGCGTTGAAGAGGGACGCATGAACACTGAAGCTTTCTTT
many TRBJ2-3 TRBV20-1 TRBD2 CSAVGWGGRTDTQYF TGCAGTGCCGTAGGTTGGGGCGGGAGAACAGATACGCAGTATTTT
many TRBJ1-2 TRBV3-1 - CASSPGVGANYGYTF TGTGCCAGCAGCCCCGGGGTAGGGGCTAACTATGGCTACACCTTC